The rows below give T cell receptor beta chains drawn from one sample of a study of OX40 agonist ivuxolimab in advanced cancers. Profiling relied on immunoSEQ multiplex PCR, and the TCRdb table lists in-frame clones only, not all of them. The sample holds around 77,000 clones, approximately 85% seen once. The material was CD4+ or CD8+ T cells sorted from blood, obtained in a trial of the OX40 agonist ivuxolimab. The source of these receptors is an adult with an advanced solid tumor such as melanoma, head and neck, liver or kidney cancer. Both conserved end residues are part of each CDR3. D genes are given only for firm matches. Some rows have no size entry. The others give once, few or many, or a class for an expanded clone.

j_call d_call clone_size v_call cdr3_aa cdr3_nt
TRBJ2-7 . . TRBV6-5 CASSDTGEQYF TGTGCCAGCAGTGACACTGGCGAGCAGTACTTC
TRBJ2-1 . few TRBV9 CASSAQGGARYNEQFF TGTGCCAGCAGCGCCCAAGGGGGGGCGCGATACAATGAGCAGTTCTTC
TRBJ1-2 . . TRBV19 CASSLTTGPPGTF TGTGCCAGTAGCCTCACAACCGGGCCTCCCGGGACCTTC
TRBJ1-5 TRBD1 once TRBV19 CASSTQGAGSNQPQHF TGTGCCAGTAGTACCCAGGGGGCGGGGAGCAATCAGCCCCAGCATTTT
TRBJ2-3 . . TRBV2 CASIATASTDTQYF TGTGCCAGCATAGCCACAGCTAGCACAGATACGCAGTATTTT
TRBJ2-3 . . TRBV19 CASSQRLSDTQYF TGTGCCAGTAGTCAACGACTCTCAGATACGCAGTATTTT
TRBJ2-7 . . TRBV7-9 CASSWAGSYEQYF TGTGCCAGCAGCTGGGCCGGCTCCTACGAGCAGTACTTC
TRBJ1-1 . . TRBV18 CASSPPAAVMNTEAFF TGTGCCAGCTCACCACCCGCGGCAGTCATGAACACTGAAGCTTTCTTT
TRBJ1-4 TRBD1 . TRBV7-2 CASSPTSGTGGKKLFF TGTGCCAGCAGCCCTACCTCCGGGACAGGAGGGAAAAAACTGTTTTTT
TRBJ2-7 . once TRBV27 CASSKGGSGYEQYF TGTGCCAGCAGTAAGGGAGGCTCGGGCTACGAGCAGTACTTC
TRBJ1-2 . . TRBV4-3 CASSQRIEGYGYTF TGCGCCAGCAGCCAACGGATTGAGGGATACGGCTACACCTTC
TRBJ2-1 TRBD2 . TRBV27 CASSRDGTRKFF TGTGCCAGCAGTCGGGACGGGACTAGAAAATTCTTC
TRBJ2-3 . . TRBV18 CASSEWTDFSTDTQYF TGTGCCAGCTCGGAGTGGACGGACTTTAGCACAGATACGCAGTATTTT
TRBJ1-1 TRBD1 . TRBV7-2 CASSAGQGRTEAFF TGTGCCAGCAGCGCCGGACAGGGTCGGACTGAAGCTTTCTTT
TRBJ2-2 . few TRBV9 CASSVSSGVNTGELFF TGTGCCAGCAGCGTTTCATCAGGGGTGAACACCGGGGAGCTGTTTTTT
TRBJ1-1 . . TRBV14 CASSQAIYTEAFF TGTGCCAGCAGCCAAGCCATCTACACTGAAGCTTTCTTT
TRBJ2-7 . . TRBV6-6 CASRNPSTYEQYF TGTGCCAGCAGAAACCCGAGCACCTACGAGCAGTACTTC
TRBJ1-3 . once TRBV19 CASTSPPTGRNTIYF TGTGCCAGTACCTCACCCCCGACAGGCCGAAACACCATATATTTT
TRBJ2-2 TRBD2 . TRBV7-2 CASSLVAGGPTGELFF TGTGCCAGCAGCTTAGTTGCGGGGGGGCCCACCGGGGAGCTGTTTTTT
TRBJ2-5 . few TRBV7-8 CASSRQRSGLQKETQYF TGTGCCAGCAGCCGACAGAGATCCGGACTACAAAAAGAGACCCAGTACTTC
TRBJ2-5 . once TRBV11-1 CASSLAWQEIQETQYF TGTGCCAGCAGCTTAGCGTGGCAGGAGATACAAGAGACCCAGTACTTC
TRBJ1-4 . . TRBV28 CASRRDREKLFF TGTGCCAGCAGACGAGATCGTGAAAAACTGTTTTTT
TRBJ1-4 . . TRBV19 CASSIGRHSLEKLFF TGTGCCAGTAGTATAGGCCGCCACAGCCTTGAAAAACTGTTTTTT
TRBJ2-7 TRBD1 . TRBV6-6 CASSRDRGSYEQYF TGTGCCAGCAGCCGAGACAGGGGCTCCTACGAGCAGTACTTC
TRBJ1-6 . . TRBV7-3 CASSSVPAGGNSPLHF TGTGCCAGCAGCTCTGTCCCGGCGGGAGGGAATTCACCCCTCCACTTT
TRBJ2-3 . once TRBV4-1 CASSQGELVDTQYF TGCGCCAGCAGCCAGGGAGAACTAGTAGATACGCAGTATTTT
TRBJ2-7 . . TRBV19 CASSRGTPFPYEQYF TGTGCCAGTAGTCGCGGGACACCATTCCCCTACGAGCAGTACTTC
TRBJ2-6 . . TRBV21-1 CASSKALPDRDSSGANVLTF TGTGCCAGCAGCAAAGCGCTGCCGGACAGGGATTCCTCTGGGGCCAACGTCCTGACTTTC
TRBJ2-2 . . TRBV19 CASSMGLGYREYTGELFF TGTGCCAGTAGTATGGGATTGGGCTACCGTGAGTACACCGGGGAGCTGTTTTTT
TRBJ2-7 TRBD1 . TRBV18 CASSPGGQGPSEQYF TGTGCCAGCTCACCAGGGGGACAGGGCCCATCCGAGCAGTACTTC
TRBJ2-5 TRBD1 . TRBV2 CASTGTGQETQYF TGTGCCAGTACAGGGACAGGCCAAGAGACCCAGTACTTC
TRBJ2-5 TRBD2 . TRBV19 CASSLAGQRQETQYF TGTGCCAGTAGTTTAGCGGGGCAACGCCAAGAGACCCAGTACTTC
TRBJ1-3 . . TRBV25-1 CASSESGRGTGNTIYF TGTGCCAGCAGTGAATCAGGACGGGGAACTGGAAACACCATATATTTT
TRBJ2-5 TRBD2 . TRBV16 CASSHLTSGELETQYF TGTGCCAGCAGCCACCTGACTAGCGGGGAGCTGGAGACCCAGTACTTC
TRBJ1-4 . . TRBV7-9 CASSLGNQPNEKLFF TGTGCCAGCAGCTTAGGTAACCAGCCTAATGAAAAACTGTTTTTT
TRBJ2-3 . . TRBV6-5 CASSYSSRADTQYF TGTGCCAGCAGTTATTCGTCTCGGGCAGATACGCAGTATTTT
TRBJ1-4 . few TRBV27 CASSVSRLNEKLFF TGTGCCAGCTCAGTTTCTCGCCTTAATGAAAAACTGTTTTTT
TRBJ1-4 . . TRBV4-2 CASSQDPPPGATNEKLFF TGTGCCAGCAGCCAAGATCCCCCGCCGGGCGCAACTAATGAAAAACTGTTTTTT
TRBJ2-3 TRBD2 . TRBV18 CASSPRLASSTDTQYF TGTGCCAGCTCACCCCGACTAGCGTCCAGCACAGATACGCAGTATTTT
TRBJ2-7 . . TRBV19 CASSNTGHPRDF TGTGCCAGTAGTAACACAGGACACCCCCGGGACTTC
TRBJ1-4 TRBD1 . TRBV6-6 CASSYASGGGFGKLFF TGTGCCAGCAGTTACGCCTCAGGGGGAGGGTTTGGAAAACTGTTTTTT
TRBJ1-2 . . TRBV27 CASSLSGGNYGYTF TGTGCCAGCAGTTTAAGCGGTGGTAACTATGGCTACACCTTC
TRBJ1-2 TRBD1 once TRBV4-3 CASSPGRDRYYGYTF TGCGCCAGCAGCCCGGGGCGGGACAGATACTATGGCTACACCTTC
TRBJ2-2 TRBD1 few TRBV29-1 CSVETGGHSGELFF TGCAGCGTTGAAACAGGGGGTCATTCCGGGGAGCTGTTTTTT
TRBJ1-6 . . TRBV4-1 CASSQEVTAESPLHF TGCGCCAGCAGCCAAGAAGTCACCGCGGAGTCACCCCTCCACTTT
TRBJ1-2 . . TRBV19 CASSIEAQEYGYTF TGTGCCAGTAGTATAGAGGCCCAGGAATATGGCTACACCTTC
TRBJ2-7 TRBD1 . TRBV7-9 CASSLATGQGAHSEQYF TGTGCCAGCAGCTTAGCGACCGGACAGGGGGCCCATTCCGAGCAGTACTTC
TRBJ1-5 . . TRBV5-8 CASSLLTAVQPQHF TGTGCCAGCAGCTTGCTAACGGCGGTTCAGCCCCAGCATTTT
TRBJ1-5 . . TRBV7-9 CASSSTGRGRDQPQHF TGTGCCAGCAGCTCTACAGGGCGAGGGCGGGATCAGCCCCAGCATTTT
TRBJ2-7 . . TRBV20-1 CSASNNEQYF TGCAGTGCTAGTAATAACGAGCAGTACTTC
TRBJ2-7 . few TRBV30 CAWSTFRGGDYEQYF TGTGCCTGGAGTACATTCAGGGGGGGAGACTACGAGCAGTACTTC
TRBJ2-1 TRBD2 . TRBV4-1 CASSQGLAEWDEQFF TGCGCCAGCAGCCAAGGACTAGCGGAGTGGGATGAGCAGTTCTTC
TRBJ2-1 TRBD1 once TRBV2 CASSEVGQDNEQFF TGTGCCAGCAGTGAGGTGGGACAGGACAATGAGCAGTTCTTC